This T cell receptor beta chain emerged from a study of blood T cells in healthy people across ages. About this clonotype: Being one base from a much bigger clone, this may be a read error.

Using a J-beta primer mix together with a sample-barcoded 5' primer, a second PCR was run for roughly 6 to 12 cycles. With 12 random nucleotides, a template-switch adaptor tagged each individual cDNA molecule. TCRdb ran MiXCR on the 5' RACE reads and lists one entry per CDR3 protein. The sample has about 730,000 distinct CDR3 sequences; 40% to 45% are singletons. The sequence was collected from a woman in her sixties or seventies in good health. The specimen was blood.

In nucleotides, the CDR3 is TGCAGCGTTTTTACGGGGGCTTTAGCCTACGAGCAGTACTTC. It encodes CSVFTGALAYEQYF. The chain links TRBV29-1 to TRBJ2-7, with D perhaps matching TRBD1 or TRBD2 (6 bases each). The CDR3 spans 14 residues. Trimming stripped 5 bases from V and 2 bases from J, with 16 bases between. CDR1 is SQVTM and CDR2 is ANQGSEA in the germline V gene.